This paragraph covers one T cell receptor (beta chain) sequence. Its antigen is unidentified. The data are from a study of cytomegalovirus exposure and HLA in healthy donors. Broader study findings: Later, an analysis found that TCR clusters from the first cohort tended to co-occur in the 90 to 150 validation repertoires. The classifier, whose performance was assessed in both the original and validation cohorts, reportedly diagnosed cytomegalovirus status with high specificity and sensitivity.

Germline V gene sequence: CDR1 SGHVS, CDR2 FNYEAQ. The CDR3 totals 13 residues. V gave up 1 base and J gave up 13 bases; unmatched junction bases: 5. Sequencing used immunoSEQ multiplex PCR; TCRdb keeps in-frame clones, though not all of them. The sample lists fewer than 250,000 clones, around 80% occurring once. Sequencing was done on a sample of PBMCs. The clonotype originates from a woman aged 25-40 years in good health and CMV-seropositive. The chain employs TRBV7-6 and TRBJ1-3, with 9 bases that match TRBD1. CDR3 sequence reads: CASSLVGQGSIYF. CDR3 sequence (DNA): TGTGCCAGCAGCTTAGTGGGACAGGGTTCGATATATTTT.